A single T cell receptor (beta chain) is shown here with its context. The junction differs from germline at one of its ends, possibly a read error. This sample was taken from a study of blood T cells in healthy people across ages. Primers used in a second PCR of roughly 6 to 12 cycles were a sample-barcoded 5' primer and a J-beta primer mix. TCRdb re-called the 5' RACE reads with MiXCR, one entry per CDR3 protein. Altogether roughly 800,000 distinct CDR3 sequences are present, roughly 24% being singletons, with the ten largest covering roughly 3.1%. Germline lookup yields CDR1 SGHKS and CDR2 YYEKEE (reference sequence). There are 15 residues in the CDR3. These data were likewise used in another study, on T cells of mothers and their children.

The sequenced sample was blood. V usage is TRBV5-5 and J usage is TRBJ2-2, with D possibly TRBD1 on 7 matching bases. This clonotype was obtained from a boy aged 10-17 years in good health. The DNA for the CDR3 is TGTGCCAGCAGCTGGAGGGGGCCGAACACCGAGGAGCTGTTTTTT. The encoded protein is CASSWRGPNTEELFF.